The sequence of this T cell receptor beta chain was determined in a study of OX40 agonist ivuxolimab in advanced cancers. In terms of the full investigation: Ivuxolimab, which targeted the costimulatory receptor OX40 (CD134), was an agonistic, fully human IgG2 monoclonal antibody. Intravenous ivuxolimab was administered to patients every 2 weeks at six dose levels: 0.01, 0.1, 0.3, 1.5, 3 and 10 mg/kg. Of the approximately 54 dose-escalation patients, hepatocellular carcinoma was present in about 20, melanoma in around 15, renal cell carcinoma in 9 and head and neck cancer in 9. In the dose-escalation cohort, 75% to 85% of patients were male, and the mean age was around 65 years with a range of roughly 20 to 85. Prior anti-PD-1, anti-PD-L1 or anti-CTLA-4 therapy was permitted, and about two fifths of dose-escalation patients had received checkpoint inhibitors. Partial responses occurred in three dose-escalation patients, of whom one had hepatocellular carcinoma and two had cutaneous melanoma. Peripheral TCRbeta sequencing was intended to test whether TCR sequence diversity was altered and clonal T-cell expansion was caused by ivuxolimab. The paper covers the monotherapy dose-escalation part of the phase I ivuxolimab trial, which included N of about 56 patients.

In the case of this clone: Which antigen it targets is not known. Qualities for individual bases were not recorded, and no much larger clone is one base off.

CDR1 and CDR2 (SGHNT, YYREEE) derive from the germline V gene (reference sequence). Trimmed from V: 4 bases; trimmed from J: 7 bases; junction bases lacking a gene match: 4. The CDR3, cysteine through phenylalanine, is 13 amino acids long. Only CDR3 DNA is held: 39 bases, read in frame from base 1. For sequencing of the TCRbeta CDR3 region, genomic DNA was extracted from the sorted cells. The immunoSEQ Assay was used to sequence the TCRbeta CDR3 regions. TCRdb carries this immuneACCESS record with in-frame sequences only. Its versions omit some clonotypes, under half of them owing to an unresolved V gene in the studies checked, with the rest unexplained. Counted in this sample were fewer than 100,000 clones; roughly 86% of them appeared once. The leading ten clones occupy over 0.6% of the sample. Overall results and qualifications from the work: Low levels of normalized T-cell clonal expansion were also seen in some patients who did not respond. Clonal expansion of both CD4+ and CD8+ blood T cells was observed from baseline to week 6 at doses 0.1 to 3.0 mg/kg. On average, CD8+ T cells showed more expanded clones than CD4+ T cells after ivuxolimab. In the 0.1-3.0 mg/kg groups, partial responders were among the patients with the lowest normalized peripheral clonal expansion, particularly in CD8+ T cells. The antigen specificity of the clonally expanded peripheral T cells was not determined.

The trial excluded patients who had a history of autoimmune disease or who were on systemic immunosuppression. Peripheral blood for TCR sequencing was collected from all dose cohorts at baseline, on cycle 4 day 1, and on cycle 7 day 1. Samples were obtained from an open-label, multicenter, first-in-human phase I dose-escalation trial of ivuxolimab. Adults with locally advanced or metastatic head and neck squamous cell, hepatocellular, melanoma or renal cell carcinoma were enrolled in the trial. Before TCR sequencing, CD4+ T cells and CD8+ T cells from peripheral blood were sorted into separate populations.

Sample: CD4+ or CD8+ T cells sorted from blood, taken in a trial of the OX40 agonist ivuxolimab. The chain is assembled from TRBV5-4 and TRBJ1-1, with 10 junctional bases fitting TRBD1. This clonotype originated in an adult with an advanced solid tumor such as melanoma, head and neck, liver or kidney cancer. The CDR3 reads CASSGRTGGEAFF. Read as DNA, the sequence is TGTGCCAGCAGCGGCCGGACAGGGGGTGAAGCTTTCTTT.